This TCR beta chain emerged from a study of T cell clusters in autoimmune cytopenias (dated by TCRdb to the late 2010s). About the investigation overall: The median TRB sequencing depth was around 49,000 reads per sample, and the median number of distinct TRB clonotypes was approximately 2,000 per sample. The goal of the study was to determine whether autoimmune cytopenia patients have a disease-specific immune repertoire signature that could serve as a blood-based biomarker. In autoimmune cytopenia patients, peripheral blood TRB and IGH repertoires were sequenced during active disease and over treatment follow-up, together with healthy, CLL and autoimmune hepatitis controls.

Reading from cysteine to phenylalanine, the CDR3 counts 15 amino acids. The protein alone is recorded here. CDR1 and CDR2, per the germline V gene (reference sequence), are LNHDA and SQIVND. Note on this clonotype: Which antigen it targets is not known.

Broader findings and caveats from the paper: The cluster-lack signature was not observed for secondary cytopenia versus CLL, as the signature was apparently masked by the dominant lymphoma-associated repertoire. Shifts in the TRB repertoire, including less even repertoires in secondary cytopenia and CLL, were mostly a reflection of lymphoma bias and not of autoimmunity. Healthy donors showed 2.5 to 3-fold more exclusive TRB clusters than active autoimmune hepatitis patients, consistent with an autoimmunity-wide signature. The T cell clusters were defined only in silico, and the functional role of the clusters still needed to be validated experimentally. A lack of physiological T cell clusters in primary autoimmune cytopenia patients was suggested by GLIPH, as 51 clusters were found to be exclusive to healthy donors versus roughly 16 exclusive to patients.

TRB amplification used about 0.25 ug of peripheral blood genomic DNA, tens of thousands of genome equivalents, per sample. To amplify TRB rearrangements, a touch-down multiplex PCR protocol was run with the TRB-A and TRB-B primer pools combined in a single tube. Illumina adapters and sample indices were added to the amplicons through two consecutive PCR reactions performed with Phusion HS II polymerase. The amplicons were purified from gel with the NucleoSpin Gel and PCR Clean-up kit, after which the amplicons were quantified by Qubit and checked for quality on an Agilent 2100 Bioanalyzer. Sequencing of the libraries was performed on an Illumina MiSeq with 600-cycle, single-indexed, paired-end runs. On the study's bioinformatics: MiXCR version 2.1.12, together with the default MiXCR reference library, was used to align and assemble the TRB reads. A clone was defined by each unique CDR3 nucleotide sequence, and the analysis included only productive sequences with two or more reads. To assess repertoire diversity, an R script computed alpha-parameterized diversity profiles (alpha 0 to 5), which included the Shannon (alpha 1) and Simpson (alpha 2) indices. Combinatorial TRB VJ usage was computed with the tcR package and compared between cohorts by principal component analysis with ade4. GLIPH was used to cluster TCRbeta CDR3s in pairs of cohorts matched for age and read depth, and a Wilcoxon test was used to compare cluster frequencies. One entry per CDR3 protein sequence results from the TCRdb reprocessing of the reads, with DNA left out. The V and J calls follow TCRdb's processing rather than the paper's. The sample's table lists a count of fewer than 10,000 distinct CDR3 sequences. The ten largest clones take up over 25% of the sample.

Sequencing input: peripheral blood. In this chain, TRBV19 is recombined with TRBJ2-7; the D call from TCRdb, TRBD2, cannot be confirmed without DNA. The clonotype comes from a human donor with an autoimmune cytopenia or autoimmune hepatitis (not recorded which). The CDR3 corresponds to CASRGSGPGGYEQYF.